Listed here are 27 T cell receptor beta chains from one sample, sequenced in a study of shared clonotypes between healthy human individuals. CD45RO-negative cells were positively selected for CCR7, leaving out terminally differentiated effector memory CD45RA+ cells. Measured with immunoSEQ multiplex PCR; TCRdb has only the in-frame clones, and not every one. The data contain under 1 million clones, 96% of them singletons. The sequenced material came from naive CD8+ T cells sorted from blood. The source of these receptors is a man younger than 40 in good health.

This rearrangement joins TRBV7-9 to TRBJ1-4, with D perhaps TRBD1 (6 bases). CDR1 is SEHNR and CDR2 is FQNEAQ in the germline V gene (reference sequence). This CDR3 has 14 amino acids. Deletions cut 4 bases from V and 4 bases from J, with 10 bases between. CDR3 bases: TGTGCCAGCAGCTCGGGGGCTATTAATGAAAAACTGTTTTTT. This sequence encodes CASSSGAINEKLFF.

V gene TRBV5-6 combines with J gene TRBJ1-5; maybe TRBD1 (6 bases). Trimming removed 0 bases from V and 3 bases from J, with 13 bases in between. The CDR3 is 16 amino acids. Germline CDR1 reads SGHDT; CDR2 reads YYEEEE. The CDR3 bases are TGTGCCAGCAGCTTGGGAGGACAGACCTTCAATCAGCCCCAGCATTTT. As protein: CASSLGGQTFNQPQHF.

The V and J genes are TRBV27 and TRBJ2-7; 9 bases agree with TRBD1. V lost 3 bases, J lost 3 bases, and 6 bases stayed unmatched. The CDR3 contains 15 residues. Germline V lookup: CDR1 MNHEY, CDR2 SMNVEV (reference sequence). CDR3: CASSFIVGQGYEQYF. The DNA of the CDR3 is TGTGCCAGCAGTTTTATCGTGGGACAGGGCTACGAGCAGTACTTC.

The V gene is TRBV27, the J gene TRBJ2-1; possibly TRBD2 for D (6 bases). This CDR3 has 15 amino acids. With 3 bases removed from V and 10 bases from J, the gap between germline ends came to 19 bases. Germline assignment: CDR1 MNHEY and CDR2 SMNVEV (reference sequence). Written as DNA, the CDR3 is TGTGCCAGCAGTTTTGGACTAAATTTTCTAACGGAGCAGTTCTTC. It specifies CASSFGLNFLTEQFF.

J is TRBJ2-3 and V is TRBV14, with TRBD2 matching over 9 bases. The CDR3 has 16 residues. V shed 1 base and J 2 bases; nucleotides not matched to a gene: 4. Per germline, CDR1 SGHDN and CDR2 FVKESK. CDR3 protein: CASSQVLAGITDTQYF. CDR3 in DNA: TGTGCCAGCAGCCAAGTTCTAGCGGGAATCACAGATACGCAGTATTTT. Using reference TRBV14 and TRBJ2-3 for the parts outside the CDR3, the full variable domain is EAGVTQFPSHSVIEKGQTVTLRCDPISGHDNLYWYRRVMGKEIKFLLHFVKESKQDESGMPNNRFLAERTGGTYSTLKVQPAELEDSGVYFCASSQVLAGITDTQYFGPGTRLTVL.

The gene calls are TRBV14 and TRBJ2-1, with 8 nucleotides matching TRBD2. CDR3 length: 16 amino acids. V shed 4 bases and J 8 bases; nucleotides not matched to a gene: 13. The V gene's germline CDR1 is SGHDN and CDR2 FVKESK. Written as DNA, the CDR3 is TGTGCCAGCAGCCCCGGGACTAGACGTGTTAGTGATGAGCAGTTCTTC. Protein: CASSPGTRRVSDEQFF.

The rearrangement links TRBV29-1 to TRBJ2-1; 9 bases fit TRBD2. The V and J ends lost 4 bases and 7 bases, in that order; junction bases with no gene match: 5. Germline CDR1 is SQVTM and CDR2 is ANQGSEA. The CDR3 loop spans 13 amino acids. CDR3 DNA sequence: TGCAGCGTTGGGGTTAGCGGGAGTAATGAGCAGTTCTTC. Amino acids: CSVGVSGSNEQFF.

V is TRBV7-2 and J is TRBJ2-1; 7 bases are shared with TRBD2. V shed 3 bases, J shed 0 bases, and the junction held 5 bases outside the gene matches. CDR1 and CDR2 from the germline V gene are SGHTA and FQGNSA. The CDR3 extends over 16 amino acids. The CDR3 coding sequence is TGTGCCAGCAGCTTCGCCGGGAGGAGCTCCTACAATGAGCAGTTCTTC. Translated: CASSFAGRSSYNEQFF.

This rearrangement joins TRBV5-1 to TRBJ2-7; D is unclear. CDR3 length: 14 amino acids. V lost 5 bases and J lost 2, with 14 bases in between. Germline CDR1 SGHRS, CDR2 YFSETQ. CDR3 region: CASRPLGATYEQYF. The CDR3 region has the DNA TGCGCCAGCAGACCGCTTGGAGCAACCTACGAGCAGTACTTC.

This rearrangement joins TRBV27 to TRBJ1-2; the D gene is possibly TRBD1 (6 bases). CDR1 MNHEY and CDR2 SMNVEV come from the germline V gene (reference sequence). V was clipped by 5 bases and J by 0 bases, with 13 bases between them. The CDR3 covers 15 residues. The chain's CDR3 is CASSVSGTPNYGYTF. CDR3 DNA: TGTGCCAGCAGTGTCTCCGGGACACCTAACTATGGCTACACCTTC.

The chain employs TRBV19 and TRBJ2-1; 9 nucleotides agree with TRBD1. The CDR3 consists of 14 residues. V was pared by 4 bases and J by 4 bases, with 2 bases of the junction left unmatched. Germline CDR1 LNHDA, CDR2 SQIVND (reference sequence). DNA for the CDR3: TGTGCCAGTAGTAGGGGACAGGGATACAATGAGCAGTTCTTC. Translating it yields CASSRGQGYNEQFF.

The chain employs TRBV19 and TRBJ2-7, with 8 bases aligning to TRBD1. This CDR3 has 14 amino acids. CDR1 and CDR2 (germline): LNHDA, SQIVND (reference sequence). V lost 3 bases to trimming and J lost 4 bases; unmatched junction nucleotides: 5. In DNA form, the CDR3 reads TGTGCCAGTAGTATTTCAGGGGGCGGGTACGAGCAGTACTTC. Protein product: CASSISGGGYEQYF. Using reference TRBV19 and TRBJ2-7 for the parts outside the CDR3, the full variable domain is DGGITQSPKYLFRKEGQNVTLSCEQNLNHDAMYWYRQDPGQGLRLIYYSQIVNDFQKGDIAEGYSVSREKKESFPLTVTSAQKNPTAFYLCASSISGGGYEQYFGPGTRLTVT.

The V and J genes are TRBV30 and TRBJ2-1; 10 positions match TRBD2. Germline V CDR1 and CDR2: GTSNPN, SVGIG (reference sequence). This CDR3 has 15 amino acids. V gave up 2 bases and J gave up 6 bases; unmatched junction bases: 7. The CDR3 spells CAWSLLAGRVNEQFF. CDR3 bases: TGTGCCTGGAGTTTACTAGCGGGACGAGTCAATGAGCAGTTCTTC. The whole variable domain, remainder taken from reference TRBV30 and TRBJ2-1, is SQTIHQWPATLVQPVGSPLSLECTVEGTSNPNLYWYRQAAGRGLQLLFYSVGIGQISSEVPQNLSASRPQDRQFILSSKKLLLSDSGFYLCAWSLLAGRVNEQFFGPGTRLTVL.

This chain uses TRBV15 with TRBJ2-7; D remains ambiguous. Germline V gene sequence: CDR1 LNHNV, CDR2 YYDKDF (reference sequence). Trimming pared 5 bases from V and 0 bases from J, leaving 8 bases between. The CDR3 covers 13 residues. For the CDR3, the DNA is TGTGCCACCAGCCCAGGTACCTCCTACGAGCAGTACTTC. Encoded protein: CATSPGTSYEQYF.

The chain carries TRBV19 and TRBJ1-2, with D maybe TRBD1 (6 bases). V was clipped by 4 bases and J by 8 bases, with 14 bases between them. The germline V gene has CDR1 LNHDA and CDR2 SQIVND (reference sequence). This CDR3 has 13 amino acids. CDR3 loop: CASSTPTGRGYTF. In DNA, the CDR3 is TGTGCCAGTAGTACCCCTACAGGGAGGGGCTACACCTTC.

The V and J genes are TRBV9 and TRBJ2-7; TRBD2 matches 8 bases. Germline loops: CDR1 SGDLS, CDR2 YYNGEE. This CDR3 is built from 14 residues. Trimming at V came to 5 bases and at J to 0 bases, leaving 4 bases not matched to a gene. The CDR3 DNA follows: TGTGCCAGCAGTCGGGAGGGCCTCTCCTACGAGCAGTACTTC. It translates to CASSREGLSYEQYF.

The chain recombines TRBV25-1 with TRBJ2-3, with 14 bases fitting TRBD2. The germline V gene has CDR1 MGHDK and CDR2 SYGVNS. V trimming: 3 bases; J trimming: 6 bases; junction bases outside the gene matches: 2. The CDR3 is 15 residues long. CDR3 nucleotide sequence: TGTGCCAGCAGTGAGGGACTAGCGGGAGCGGATACGCAGTATTTT. Its protein is CASSEGLAGADTQYF.

The chain carries TRBV7-2 and TRBJ2-2; D ambiguous. The CDR3 has 17 amino acids. V was pared by 5 bases and J by 0 bases, with 16 bases between. Germline V gene lookup returns CDR1 SGHTA and CDR2 FQGNSA. The CDR3 is CASSQPRRRTNTGELFF. The CDR3 nucleotides are TGTGCCAGCAGCCAGCCACGACGGAGAACGAACACCGGGGAGCTGTTTTTT.

In nucleotides, the CDR3 is TGTGCCAGCAGTGAAGACGGGAATGAGCAGTTCTTC. Protein sequence: CASSEDGNEQFF. The rearrangement joins TRBV6-1 to TRBJ2-1; D is unresolved. CDR3 length equals 12 residues. Germline V gene sequence: CDR1 MNHNS, CDR2 SASEGT. V gave up 1 base and J gave up 7 bases, with 5 bases separating them.

About this clone: In the same sample, other DNA sequences code for this CDR3. This sequence joins TRBV5-1 and TRBJ2-1; no clear D. Deletions cut 0 bases from V and 0 bases from J, with 7 bases between. This CDR3 comprises 15 residues. Germline assignment: CDR1 SGHRS and CDR2 YFSETQ. The CDR3 nucleotides read TGCGCCAGCAGCTTGGTAGGAAGCTCCTACAATGAGCAGTTCTTC. Translated, it gives CASSLVGSSYNEQFF.

The V and J genes are TRBV19 and TRBJ2-3; D unresolved. The CDR3 length is 14 residues. V was clipped by 8 bases and J by 5 bases, with 17 bases between them. Germline assignment: CDR1 LNHDA and CDR2 SQIVND (reference sequence). The CDR3 region is CASSRISGEDTQYF. The CDR3 DNA sequence: TGTGCCAGTTCCAGGATAAGTGGTGAAGATACGCAGTATTTT.

Here the CDR3 reads CSVERQAGTGELFF. The CDR3, as DNA: TGCAGCGTTGAGAGACAGGCAGGCACCGGGGAGCTGTTTTTT. This sequence joins TRBV29-1 and TRBJ2-2; the D gene is possibly TRBD1 (6 bases). V lost 3 bases to trimming and J lost 4 bases, with 12 bases between them. The germline CDR1 and CDR2 sequences are SQVTM and ANQGSEA. This CDR3 is 14 amino acids long.

The rearrangement joins TRBV4-1 to TRBJ1-1; 7 bases are a match to TRBD1. CDR1 and CDR2 from the germline V gene are MGHRA and YSYEKL. The J segment lost 5 bases and the V segment lost 7 bases, leaving 13 bases of the junction unmatched. The CDR3 consists of 15 residues. The CDR3 DNA reads as TGCGCCAGCACACCTTTACAGGGGCGTCGGACTGAAGCTTTCTTT. Amino acid sequence: CASTPLQGRRTEAFF.

V gene TRBV7-9 combines with J gene TRBJ1-4; tentative D call: TRBD1 (5 bases). The germline V gene has CDR1 SEHNR and CDR2 FQNEAQ (reference sequence). V was pared by 4 bases and J by 8 bases, with 14 bases between. There are 14 residues in the CDR3. In DNA form, the CDR3 reads TGTGCCAGCAGCTCGGGACTCCCCGGCGAAAAACTGTTTTTT. Its protein is CASSSGLPGEKLFF.

V gene TRBV5-5 combines with J gene TRBJ1-1, with TRBD1 as a possible D gene (6 bases). V dropped 4 bases and J dropped 2 bases, with 9 bases sitting between them. CDR3 size: 13 residues. Germline-derived CDR1 and CDR2 are SGHKS and YYEKEE (reference sequence). DNA of the CDR3: TGTGCCAGCAGCGGGGGCAGTAACACTGAAGCTTTCTTT. Translated: CASSGGSNTEAFF.

This clone appeared a single time. Here the CDR3 reads CASLEGAIYEQYF. In nucleotides, the CDR3 is TGTGCCTCCCTCGAGGGGGCTATCTACGAGCAGTACTTC. The rearrangement joins TRBV6-1 to TRBJ2-7; 7 bases line up with TRBD1. V lost 11 bases, J lost 3 bases, and 10 bases stayed unmatched. The CDR3 sequence is 13 residues long. Germline lookup yields CDR1 MNHNS and CDR2 SASEGT.

The rearrangement uses TRBV11-2 and TRBJ2-3; D remains unclear. V was trimmed by 2 bases and J by 4 bases, leaving 13 bases between them. The V gene's germline CDR1 is SGHAT and CDR2 FQNNGV. This CDR3 is built from 15 residues. CDR3 nucleotides: TGTGCCAGCAGCTTAATCGGGTTAGCCCCAGATACGCAGTATTTT. It yields the protein CASSLIGLAPDTQYF.